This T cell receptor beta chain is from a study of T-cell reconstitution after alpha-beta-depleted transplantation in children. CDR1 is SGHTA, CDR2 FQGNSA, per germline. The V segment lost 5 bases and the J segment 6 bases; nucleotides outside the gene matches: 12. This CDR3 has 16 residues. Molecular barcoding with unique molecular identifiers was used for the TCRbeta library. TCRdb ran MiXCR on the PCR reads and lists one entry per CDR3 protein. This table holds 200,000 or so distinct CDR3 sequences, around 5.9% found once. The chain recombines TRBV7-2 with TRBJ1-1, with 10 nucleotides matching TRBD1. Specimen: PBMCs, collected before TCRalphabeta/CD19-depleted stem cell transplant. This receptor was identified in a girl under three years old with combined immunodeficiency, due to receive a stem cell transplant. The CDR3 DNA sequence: TGTGCCAGCAGCCCGACAGGGGGCGCCGGTTTCGCTGAAGCTTTCTTT. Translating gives CASSPTGGAGFAEAFF.